Described below is a single T cell receptor (beta chain) sequence and its context. This clone was detected once. It lacks a known antigen. Per-nucleotide qualities are absent, and no much larger clonotype sits a single base away. TCRbeta CDR3 regions were amplified from genomic DNA using the immunoSEQ Assay, a bias-controlled multiplex PCR. The authors' analysis ran thus. The number of nucleated cells in each sample was estimated by amplification of reference gene primers within the assay. To quantify the absolute abundance of each unique TCRbeta CDR3 rearrangement, sequence reads were collapsed and filtered. For each sample, productive Simpson clonality was calculated as the square root of Simpson's diversity index across productive rearrangements. TCRdb limited this immuneACCESS table to in-frame rearrangements with V and J called. A share of clones is missing; checked studies link under half to unresolved V genes, and the rest is unexplained. V, J and clone size are taken as reported in that table, and D and trimming were inferred from the DNA itself. This sample holds over 95,000 clones; roughly 89% were observed only once. The leading ten clones occupy roughly 19% of the sample.

Each collaborating institution followed its own protocols to collect whole blood in K2EDTA tubes. For TCRbeta analysis, collaborators shipped samples in one of three forms: frozen whole blood, isolated PBMCs, or DNA extracted from either of those sample types. The data are from a study of blood T cell repertoires in COVID-19 (dated by TCRdb to 2019 to 2021). For the wider study: Samples covering the acute and convalescent phases of COVID-19 were provided by collaborators in the United States, Italy and Spain. The repertoires were released in a freely available public database intended as a resource for research on the immune response to SARS-CoV-2. Subjects who had been exposed to COVID-19, were actively infected with it, or had recovered from it provided the deeply sampled blood TCRbeta repertoires that made up the dataset. A de-identified subject ID, COVID-19 status, age in years and sex were almost always included in the sample metadata. The prospective study material was composed of cDNA or gDNA derived from T cells, B-cell-depleted T cells, or PBMCs. Where HLA class I and class II types were available, the types were taken from metadata supplied by the sample provider, not from assay-based typing. Samples were obtained from the ongoing ImmuneRACE study (first 160 participants) and from 1,254 subjects provided by 6 global collaborators.

Summary of the overall study and its limitations: The quantity of clinical and demographic metadata differed by source and by participant and was supplied without curation.

The germline V gene (reference sequence) sets CDR1 to SGHAT and CDR2 to FQDESV. V was cut back by 5 bases and J by 8 bases, leaving a gap of 21 bases between them. The CDR3 contains 16 residues, cysteine and phenylalanine counted. Of the read, only the CDR3 DNA is kept; its 48 bases are in frame from base 1. The receptor's source is a human donor with acute or convalescent COVID-19. The donor label of this sample is uncertain. The V and J segments used are TRBV11-1 and TRBJ1-4; matching of 5 bases hints at TRBD1 as the D gene. Input material: peripheral blood. The CDR3 protein is CASSRNGGTRGEKLFF. The nucleotide sequence reads TGTGCCAGCAGCCGCAACGGGGGGACTAGGGGAGAAAAACTGTTTTTT. With the portions outside the CDR3 filled from the reference TRBV11-1 and TRBJ1-4 genes, the complete variable region becomes EAEVAQSPRYKITEKSQAVAFWCDPISGHATLYWYRQILGQGPELLVQFQDESVVDDSQLPKDRFSAERLKGVDSTLKIQPAELGDSAMYLCASSRNGGTRGEKLFFGSGTQLSVL.